A selection of T cell receptor beta chains follows, all from one sample in a study of T cell repertoires in cytomegalovirus infection. TCRdb called the reads again in MiXCR, with one record for every CDR3 protein. The sample consists of approximately 910,000 distinct CDR3 sequences, roughly 30% of them appearing once. Their recognized antigens are unknown. Sequenced here: cultured CD8+ T cells from PBMCs, sampled from culture after CMV antigen stimulation. The receptors originated from a human donor in good health (CMV status not recorded). Some clones in this sample may be carry-over from other donors' samples. Each CDR3 is given with its conserved first and last residue. The D gene is left open where the match is weak. Size tells how often a clone was seen (once, few, many) or the class of an expanded clone, and some rows leave it out.

V gene	D gene	clone size	J gene	CDR3 protein	CDR3 DNA
TRBV19	NA	NA	TRBJ1-1	CASSIEAGAHTEAFF	TGTGCCAGTAGTATAGAGGCGGGGGCGCACACTGAAGCTTTCTTT
TRBV6-5	NA	few	TRBJ2-2	CASSYEITVNTGELFF	TGTGCCAGCAGTTACGAGATTACGGTGAACACCGGGGAGCTGTTTTTT
TRBV11-2	NA	few	TRBJ2-1	CASSLDLLRGQFF	TGTGCCAGCAGCTTAGATCTCCTGCGTGGGCAGTTCTTC
TRBV7-6	NA	many	TRBJ1-2	CASSRNSDNYGYTF	TGTGCCAGCAGTCGAAACAGCGATAACTATGGCTACACCTTC
TRBV19	NA	few	TRBJ2-3	CASSLNVMATDTQYF	TGTGCCAGTAGCCTTAACGTAATGGCCACAGATACGCAGTATTTT
TRBV28	NA	NA	TRBJ1-2	CASSHRGNYGYTF	TGTGCCAGCAGCCATCGGGGAAACTATGGCTACACCTTC
TRBV7-2	TRBD1	NA	TRBJ2-1	CASRARDRGNEQFF	TGTGCCAGCAGGGCCCGGGACAGGGGCAATGAGCAGTTCTTC
TRBV6-6	NA	few	TRBJ2-1	CASGNPLTYNEQFF	TGTGCCAGCGGGAACCCTTTAACCTACAATGAGCAGTTCTTC
TRBV20-1	NA	NA	TRBJ2-5	CSASSQETQYF	TGCAGTGCTAGCTCTCAAGAGACCCAGTACTTC
TRBV7-6	NA	once	TRBJ1-4	CASSRLPQGNEKLFF	TGTGCCAGCAGCCGCCTTCCACAGGGTAATGAAAAACTGTTTTTT
TRBV6-2/TRBV6-3	TRBD1	NA	TRBJ1-2	CASSYANGQGDYGYTF	TGTGCCAGCAGTTACGCGAATGGACAGGGAGACTATGGCTACACCTTC
TRBV7-8	TRBD2	few	TRBJ2-5	CASSLAPLLAGGQETQYF	TGTGCCAGCAGCTTAGCGCCCCTCCTAGCGGGGGGACAAGAGACCCAGTACTTC
TRBV7-6	NA	few	TRBJ1-5	CASSDEGSNQPQHF	TGTGCCAGCAGCGATGAGGGGAGCAATCAGCCCCAGCATTTT
TRBV6-5	NA	NA	TRBJ2-3	CASSECDTQYF	TGTGCCAGCAGCGAATGCGATACGCAGTATTTT
TRBV6-6	NA	NA	TRBJ1-2	CATYGGHLDYGYTF	TGTGCCACCTACGGGGGCCATCTAGACTATGGCTACACCTTC
TRBV29-1	TRBD1	few	TRBJ2-1	CSVGQGFNEQFF	TGCAGCGTTGGACAGGGTTTCAATGAGCAGTTCTTC
TRBV27	NA	many	TRBJ2-5	CASSLDPEEETQYF	TGTGCCAGCAGTTTAGACCCGGAGGAAGAGACCCAGTACTTC
TRBV7-6	NA	many	TRBJ2-3	CASSLVQGVTDTQYF	TGTGCCAGCAGCTTAGTGCAGGGCGTCACAGATACGCAGTATTTT
TRBV19	NA	NA	TRBJ2-1	CASSIDPQEGDEQFF	TGTGCCAGTAGTATAGACCCTCAGGAGGGGGATGAGCAGTTCTTC
TRBV19	NA	few	TRBJ1-5	CASSIYNTRSQPQHF	TGTGCCAGTAGTATCTACAACACCAGGTCGCAGCCCCAGCATTTT
TRBV7-9	TRBD1	few	TRBJ1-2	CASSLPGQGYGYTF	TGTGCCAGCAGCTTACCCGGACAGGGCTATGGCTACACCTTC
TRBV6-1	NA	NA	TRBJ2-7	CASSPEAAFRRYEQYF	TGTGCCAGCAGTCCCGAGGCGGCATTCCGCCGCTACGAGCAGTACTTC
TRBV7-6	NA	NA	TRBJ1-1	CASSLETVPNTEAFF	TGTGCCAGCAGTCTAGAGACCGTCCCCAACACTGAAGCTTTCTTT
TRBV12-3/TRBV12-4	TRBD1	NA	TRBJ1-2	CASSFGLQDRGNYGYTF	TGTGCCAGCAGTTTCGGGCTACAGGACAGGGGGAACTATGGCTACACCTTC
TRBV14	TRBD2	NA	TRBJ2-1	CASSQVGGGARNEQFF	TGTGCCAGCAGCCAAGTGGGGGGGGGAGCCAGGAATGAGCAGTTCTTC
TRBV6-1	TRBD1	NA	TRBJ2-7	CASSEWGQGASYEQYF	TGTGCCAGCAGTGAGTGGGGACAGGGGGCTTCCTACGAGCAGTACTTC
TRBV12-5	TRBD1	few	TRBJ1-2	CASALGTAASYGYTF	TGTGCTAGTGCCCTTGGGACAGCCGCTTCCTATGGCTACACCTTC
TRBV7-8	NA	NA	TRBJ2-7	CASSLGLGTEQYF	TGTGCCAGCAGCTTAGGCCTAGGGACCGAGCAGTACTTC
TRBV7-8	NA	few	TRBJ2-5	CASSFPNRQETQYF	TGTGCCAGCAGCTTTCCCAACAGGCAAGAGACCCAGTACTTC
TRBV28	NA	many	TRBJ1-4	CASRGGEKLFF	TGTGCCAGCCGAGGGGGTGAAAAACTGTTTTTT
TRBV5-5	NA	few	TRBJ2-3	CASSLYEGVTDTQYF	TGTGCCAGCAGCTTGTACGAGGGGGTAACAGATACGCAGTATTTT
TRBV7-9	NA	few	TRBJ2-5	CASSLALGPLGETQYF	TGTGCCAGCAGCTTAGCGCTTGGCCCTCTGGGGGAGACCCAGTACTTC
TRBV7-9	NA	few	TRBJ1-1	CASSPRGPMNTEAFF	TGTGCCAGCAGCCCAAGGGGACCCATGAACACTGAAGCTTTCTTT
TRBV6-6	NA	few	TRBJ1-4	CASSPEGRANEKLFF	TGTGCCAGCAGTCCTGAGGGCAGGGCGAATGAAAAACTGTTTTTT
TRBV7-6	TRBD1	many	TRBJ2-5	CASSFRTGQETQYF	TGTGCCAGCAGTTTCCGGACAGGACAAGAGACCCAGTACTTC
TRBV6-5	NA	few	TRBJ1-1	CASSYRSDLSEAFF	TGTGCCAGCAGTTATAGGTCCGATCTAAGTGAAGCTTTCTTT
TRBV5-4	TRBD2	few	TRBJ2-1	CASSLDSSGGVSYNEQFF	TGTGCCAGCAGCTTGGATAGTAGCGGGGGGGTTTCCTACAATGAGCAGTTCTTC